These T cell receptor beta chains were read from a single sample in a study of cytomegalovirus exposure and HLA in healthy donors. Some clones are missing from TCRdb's copy, which holds only in-frame ones; the method was immunoSEQ multiplex PCR. The sample yields over 100,000 clones, less than 80% seen once. The specimen was PBMCs. The receptors come from a female donor in good health and CMV-seropositive. Both conserved end residues are part of each CDR3. A D gene is named only where the DNA matches it firmly. Expanded clones are given a class, and other clones once, few, many or no size at all.

>TRBV7-9|TRBJ2-5|NA|12|NA
TGTGCCAGCAGCTTAGACTGGGCGACCCAGTACTTC
CASSLDWATQYF
>TRBV27|TRBJ1-1|TRBD1|15|NA
TGTGCCAGCAACGTAATTCAGGGGGTTGTGACTGAAGCTTTCTTT
CASNVIQGVVTEAFF
>TRBV18|TRBJ1-2|NA|17|few
TGTGCCAGCTCACTTTTCCGGTTCGCCCAGGCTAACTATGGCTACACCTTC
CASSLFRFAQANYGYTF
>TRBV19|TRBJ1-1|TRBD1|16|NA
TGTGCCAGTAGTATCCTCGCGGGACAGGGGAACACTGAAGCTTTCTTT
CASSILAGQGNTEAFF
>TRBV6-1|TRBJ2-7|TRBD1|13|NA
TGTGCCAGCAGTGACGGGACAGTCTACGAGCAGTACTTC
CASSDGTVYEQYF
>TRBV7-2|TRBJ1-6|NA|15|NA
TGTGCCAGCAGCCAAAGCGGGGGGAAGGTTTCACCCCTCCACTTT
CASSQSGGKVSPLHF
>TRBV7-3|TRBJ1-1|NA|12|NA
TGTGCCAGCAGCTTAAACCAGGGCAGGCCTTTCTTT
CASSLNQGRPFF
>TRBV7-2|TRBJ2-3|TRBD2|14|NA
TGTGCCAGCAGCCCGGGACTAGCGATAGATACGCAGTATTTT
CASSPGLAIDTQYF
>TRBV19|TRBJ1-2|TRBD1|14|NA
TGTGCCAGTAGCGGGGACAGTACTAACTATGGCTACACCTTC
CASSGDSTNYGYTF
>TRBV14|TRBJ2-5|NA|14|NA
TGTGCCAGCAGCCATAAGGGGTTAAGGGAGACCCAGTACTTC
CASSHKGLRETQYF
>TRBV7-3|TRBJ1-1|TRBD1|15|NA
TGTGCCAGCAGTAGGACAGGGGCGATGAACACTGAAGCTTTCTTT
CASSRTGAMNTEAFF
>TRBV6-5|TRBJ1-4|NA|13|NA
TGTGCCAGCAGTTACGTTCCGAATGAAAAACTGTTTTTT
CASSYVPNEKLFF
>TRBV2|TRBJ2-2|NA|15|NA
TGTGCCAGCAGGGACTACAGGGGGAACACCGGGGAGCTGTTTTTT
CASRDYRGNTGELFF
>TRBV2|TRBJ2-7|NA|14|NA
TGTGCCAGCAGGCCGGGACAAGGAGGCTACGAGCAGTACTTC
CASRPGQGGYEQYF
>TRBV5-6|TRBJ2-4|NA|13|NA
TGTGCCAGCAGCTTCACAGTCAAAAACATTCAGTACTTC
CASSFTVKNIQYF
>TRBV5-4|TRBJ2-3|TRBD2|16|NA
TGTGCCAGCAGCCCCCGACTAGCGGGGGGGCTAGATACGCAGTATTTT
CASSPRLAGGLDTQYF
>TRBV18|TRBJ1-1|TRBD1|14|NA
TGTGCCAGCTCACCGACAGGGTCTGGGACTGAAGCTTTCTTT
CASSPTGSGTEAFF
>TRBV6-1|TRBJ1-5|NA|14|NA
TGTGCCAGCAGTGAATCAGGGGTCAATCAGCCCCAGCATTTT
CASSESGVNQPQHF
>TRBV28|TRBJ1-3|TRBD1|15|once
TGTGCCAGCAGTTTCCAGGGGGCACCCGGAAACACCATATATTTT
CASSFQGAPGNTIYF
>TRBV7-8|TRBJ2-3|TRBD1|17|few
TGTGCCAGCAGCCTAGGTCTCGCAGGGGGCGGTCGAGATACGCAGTATTTT
CASSLGLAGGGRDTQYF
>TRBV7-9|TRBJ2-3|NA|16|NA
TGTGCCAGCAGCCACGGGGGCGGGAGCGGTGCAGATACGCAGTATTTT
CASSHGGGSGADTQYF
>TRBV18|TRBJ1-4|NA|14|NA
TGTGCCAGCTCACCCGACAGGACTAATGAAAAACTGTTTTTT
CASSPDRTNEKLFF